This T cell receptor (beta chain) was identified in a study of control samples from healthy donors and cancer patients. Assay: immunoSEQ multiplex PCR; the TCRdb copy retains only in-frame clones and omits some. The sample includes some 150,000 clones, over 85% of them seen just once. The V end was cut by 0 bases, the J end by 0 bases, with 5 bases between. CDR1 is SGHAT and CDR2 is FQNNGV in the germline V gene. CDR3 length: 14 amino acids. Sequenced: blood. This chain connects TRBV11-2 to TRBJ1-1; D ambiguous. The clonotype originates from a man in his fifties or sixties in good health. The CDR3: CASSLDGLNTEAFF. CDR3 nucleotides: TGTGCCAGCAGCTTAGATGGGTTGAACACTGAAGCTTTCTTT.